Given below is one T cell receptor (beta chain) in context. Its target is unknown. CDR1 and CDR2 (germline): SGHVS, FNYEAQ. The V gene lost 4 bases and the J gene lost 3 bases, with 22 bases spanning the gap. The CDR3 totals 17 residues. The data were obtained in a study of shared clonotypes between healthy human individuals. Study-wide background: The people who gave samples were two women and a few men aged 18 to 49. Study-wide points: The generation probabilities recorded for non-shared clonotypes fell below those of clonotypes shared by all four donors.

Recent vaccinations or acute infections were absent in the healthy HIV-negative adult donors. TCRdb's copy holds only in-frame clones and misses some; the assay was immunoSEQ multiplex PCR. This sample yields around 2.5 million clones, of which roughly 93% are seen a single time; more than 0.35% belongs to the top ten. This receptor was identified in a man in his late teens or twenties in good health. Some clones in this sample may be carry-over from other donors' samples. Input material: naive CD4+ T cells from PBMCs. Regarding subset: CD45RA+ positively selected. This chain joins TRBV7-6 and TRBJ2-7; perhaps TRBD2 as D (7 bases). The CDR3: CASSSGGGAGAFYEQYF. For the CDR3, the DNA is TGTGCCAGCAGCTCGGGGGGCGGGGCGGGAGCGTTCTACGAGCAGTACTTC.